This note documents a single T cell receptor (beta chain) sequence. The antigen remains unidentified. V lost 0 bases, J lost 5 bases, and 9 bases lay in between. The CDR3 spans 14 residues. The V gene's germline CDR1 is KGHDR and CDR2 SFDVKD. CD4+ T cells specific for antigen were expanded with viral peptide pools by the ViraFEST assay before sequencing. The culture ran for roughly ten days before CD4+ T cells were isolated. The person's infection with SARS-CoV-2, confirmed by PCR, took place between March and December 2020. For each well, over 1.5 million PBMC were cultured with around 9.8 IU/ml IL-2 and 9 to 10 ug/ml peptides. Libraries were prepared by immunoSEQ multiplex PCR; TCRdb keeps only in-frame clonotypes and omits some of them. Of roughly 25,000 clones listed, roughly 69% are singletons. This sample stems from a study of vaccination effects on CD4 cells after COVID-19. Background on the study: Two-dose BNT162b2 or mRNA-1273 vaccination was given to participants. Sample donation by two convalescent patients took place 16 days and one week before vaccination.

Study-level points and caveats: Convalescents' spike-reactive clones after vaccination were mainly made up of new clones that the vaccine induced.

This sample comprised CD4+ T cells from PBMCs cultured with SARS-CoV-2 spike peptides, obtained before COVID-19 vaccination. The receptor was isolated from a human donor who had a prior SARS-CoV-2 infection. V and J are TRBV24-1 and TRBJ2-5; D gene ambiguous. The CDR3 bases are TGTGCCACCAGTGATTTGACTGAAGTGGAGACCCAGTACTTC. Translated, it gives CATSDLTEVETQYF.